This T cell receptor (beta chain) was sequenced during a study of blood T cell repertoires in COVID-19. Turning to the study itself: Acute and convalescent COVID-19 specimens originated in the United States, Italy and Spain.

Those enrolled, adults aged roughly 18 to 90 years, came from 24 US areas. Participants were placed into cohorts based on the clinical history they reported. CDR3 length: 18 amino acids. The J segment lost 5 bases and the V segment lost 1 base, leaving 14 bases of the junction unmatched. Germline CDR1 is SGHAT and CDR2 is FQNNGV. In the original analysis: Amplification of reference gene primers was used by the study to estimate nucleated cell counts. Assay used: immunoSEQ multiplex PCR; TCRdb lists only in-frame clones, some missing. V, J and clone size are taken as reported in that table, and D and trimming were inferred from the DNA itself. Here the sample spans around 480,000 clones, roughly 87% being singletons.

The clonotype comes from a woman aged 18 to 35 who had recovered from COVID-19. The rearrangement links TRBV11-2 to TRBJ1-1; 9 bases agree with TRBD1. Sequencing was done on a sample of PBMCs or T cells enriched from blood (not recorded which). CDR3 in DNA: TGTGCCAGCAGCTTAGGCCGAATGACAGGGGGAAGATGGACTGAAGCTTTCTTT. This sequence encodes CASSLGRMTGGRWTEAFF.